This passage covers 18 T cell receptor beta chains from one sample sequenced in a study of Graves' ophthalmopathy and Graves' hyperthyroidism. The authors amplified TCR beta CDR3 regions from RNA transcripts. Amplification began with first-round RT-PCR using HTBI primers, then second-round multiplex PCR was performed. TCRdb used MiXCR to reprocess the multiplex PCR reads, holding one entry per CDR3 protein. The profile shows 350,000 to 400,000 distinct CDR3 sequences, 15% to 17% of them singletons. The source material was peripheral blood. The receptors here all came from a woman aged 18-29 years with stable Graves' hyperthyroidism.

This clonotype has at least ten counts. The gene calls are TRBV7-8 and TRBJ1-2, with D maybe TRBD1 (5 bases). Germline V gene lookup returns CDR1 SGHVS and CDR2 FQNEAQ. The CDR3 runs 14 residues. The V and J ends lost 4 bases and 2 bases respectively, with 11 bases between them. Here the CDR3 DNA reads TGTGCCAGCAGCTCGAGATGGGGCAACTATGGCTACACCTTC. As protein: CASSSRWGNYGYTF.

The J gene is TRBJ2-5, the V gene TRBV6-1, with D maybe TRBD1 (6 bases). The CDR3 loop spans 14 amino acids. V was pared by 6 bases and J by 1 base, with 12 bases between. The germline V gene has CDR1 MNHNS and CDR2 SASEGT. The CDR3 sequence: CASSRVDSQETQYF. The CDR3 DNA follows: TGTGCCAGCAGCCGAGTGGACAGCCAAGAGACCCAGTACTTC.

Many counts were recorded for this clonotype. This CDR3 reads CASSTGQPLAPLHF. DNA of the CDR3: TGTGCCAGCAGTACGGGACAGCCCTTGGCTCCCCTCCACTTT. This chain connects TRBV2 to TRBJ1-6, with TRBD1 matching 7 bases. The CDR3 loop spans 14 amino acids. The V segment lost 5 bases and the J segment 13 bases; nucleotides outside the gene matches: 11. Germline assignment: CDR1 SNHLY and CDR2 FYNNEI.

The chain couples TRBV25-1 to TRBJ1-1; D perhaps matches TRBD1 (5 bases). The germline V gene has CDR1 MGHDK and CDR2 SYGVNS. CDR3 length: 15 residues. V lost 1 base and J 7 bases, leaving 16 bases between the germline ends. The CDR3 here is CASSESGGEGVEAFF. The CDR3 DNA is TGTGCCAGCAGTGAATCGGGGGGAGAAGGGGTTGAAGCTTTCTTT.

This clonotype was seen a few times. A much bigger clone sits one base away, suggesting this may be a read error. This sequence joins TRBV9 and TRBJ2-7, with D perhaps matching TRBD2 (6 bases). Germline V CDR1 and CDR2: SGDLS, YYNGEE. V lost 3 bases to trimming and J lost 3 bases, with 10 bases between them. The CDR3 is made up of 13 amino acids. The CDR3 sequence: CASSATGGYEQYF. The CDR3 DNA is TGTGCCAGCAGCGCCACCGGGGGCTACGAGCAGTACTTC.

There are many counts of this clonotype. This chain connects TRBV7-2 to TRBJ1-1; D is uncertain. CDR3 length: 11 residues. CDR1 is SGHTA and CDR2 is FQGNSA in the germline V gene. V dropped 2 bases and J dropped 9 bases, with 7 bases sitting between them. The CDR3 DNA sequence: TGTGCCAGCAGCTTATTCGGAAAAGCTTTCTTT. Translated: CASSLFGKAFF.

This clonotype was picked up many times. In DNA, the CDR3 is TGTGCCAGCAGTAGGGACCTTCGGGAGACCCAGTACTTC. This gives the protein CASSRDLRETQYF. This chain connects TRBV6-2 or TRBV6-3 to TRBJ2-5; D tentatively reads TRBD1 or TRBD2 (5 bases each). The CDR3 is 13 residues long. Trimming removed 5 bases from V and 5 bases from J, with 12 bases in between. Per the germline V gene, CDR1 is MNHEY and CDR2 is SVGEGT.

The V and J genes are TRBV20-1 and TRBJ1-2; D ambiguous. Germline CDR1 DFQATT, CDR2 SNEGSKA (reference sequence). Between the trimmed V and J ends, which lost 2 bases and 0 bases, there was a span of 16 bases. The CDR3 totals 16 residues. The DNA for the CDR3 is TGCAGTGCTAGAAGTGCCCTGGAGCCACCTAACTATGGCTACACCTTC. Translated: CSARSALEPPNYGYTF.

This clonotype was recorded at least ten times. The rearrangement joins TRBV6-5 to TRBJ1-1; TRBD1 might be the D (5 bases). CDR1 and CDR2 (germline): MNHEY, SVGAGI. This CDR3 is 14 amino acids long. V lost 4 bases, J lost 6 bases, and 15 bases lay in between. CDR3 loop: CASSSRGINPEAFF. The CDR3 coding sequence is TGTGCCAGCAGTTCCCGGGGGATTAACCCTGAAGCTTTCTTT.

This clonotype has ten or more counts. The chain uses TRBV24-1 and TRBJ2-7; no clear D. CDR1 KGHDR and CDR2 SFDVKD come from the germline V gene. This CDR3 region has 15 residues. Trimming pared 3 bases from V and 3 bases from J, leaving 14 bases between. CDR3 region: CATSDGAGVGYEQYF. In DNA, the CDR3 is TGTGCCACCAGTGATGGTGCCGGCGTCGGCTACGAGCAGTACTTC.

This clonotype was recorded at least ten times. This rearrangement joins TRBV4-1 to TRBJ1-2; no reliable D call. The CDR3 loop spans 16 amino acids. V gave up 3 bases and J gave up 7 bases, with 21 bases separating them. Germline CDR1 MGHRA, CDR2 YSYEKL. This chain's CDR3 is CASSHPDGLSPPGYTF. As DNA, the CDR3 is TGCGCCAGCAGCCATCCGGACGGACTAAGCCCTCCTGGCTACACCTTC.

This clonotype occurred many times. The chain recombines TRBV7-8 with TRBJ2-7, with unresolved D. V was clipped by 2 bases and J by 3 bases, with 20 bases between them. The CDR3 runs to 17 residues. Germline loops: CDR1 SGHVS, CDR2 FQNEAQ. The CDR3 nucleotides are TGTGCCAGCAGCTTACGAGCTCCTGACACCGACCACTACGAGCAGTACTTC. Translated: CASSLRAPDTDHYEQYF.

This clonotype showed up many times. V and J are TRBV6-1 and TRBJ1-6; D call uncertain. The ends were cut back, 5 bases at V and 10 bases at J, with 12 bases in the middle. Per the germline V gene, CDR1 is MNHNS and CDR2 is SASEGT. The CDR3 runs 13 residues. The CDR3 region is CASSYSGRSPLHF. DNA for the CDR3: TGTGCCAGCAGTTACAGCGGTCGGTCACCCCTCCACTTT.

This chain connects TRBV20-1 to TRBJ2-7, with 9 nucleotides matching TRBD1. Germline assignment: CDR1 DFQATT and CDR2 SNEGSKA (reference sequence). The CDR3 loop spans 12 amino acids. Trimming cost V 6 bases and J 6 bases; bases outside gene matches: 6. This CDR3 reads CSATDRGAEQYF. The CDR3 region has the DNA TGCAGTGCCACGGACAGGGGAGCCGAGCAGTACTTC.

In this sample, this clonotype turned up many times. The chain has TRBV7-2 and TRBJ1-1; no firm D call. With 5 bases removed from V and 1 base from J, the gap between germline ends came to 8 bases. The CDR3 covers 13 residues. Germline CDR1 and CDR2: SGHTA and FQGNSA. The CDR3 bases are TGTGCCAGCAGCAGGCCGCCGAACACTGAAGCTTTCTTT. The encoded protein is CASSRPPNTEAFF.

This clonotype was seen repeatedly, ten times or more. The CDR3 loop is CASSLRGSSYNSPLHF. The DNA for the CDR3 is TGTGCCAGCAGTTTGCGGGGCAGCTCCTATAATTCACCCCTCCACTTT. The chain recombines TRBV27 with TRBJ1-6; D might be TRBD1 (5 bases). Germline V gene lookup returns CDR1 MNHEY and CDR2 SMNVEV (reference sequence). V lost 3 bases and J 0 bases, leaving 9 bases between the germline ends. The CDR3 covers 16 residues.

This clonotype was counted many times. This chain connects TRBV20-1 to TRBJ2-5; 7 nucleotides line up with TRBD1. J was trimmed by 1 base and V by 5 bases; bases with no gene match: 16. This CDR3 has 17 residues. Germline CDR1 is DFQATT and CDR2 is SNEGSKA (reference sequence). The CDR3 nucleotides read TGCAGTGCTCTACCCCACGGACAGGCCCGCCTCCAAGAGACCCAGTACTTC. This gives the protein CSALPHGQARLQETQYF.

In this sample, this clonotype turned up many times. The chain employs TRBV29-1 and TRBJ1-2; 9 positions match TRBD1. After removal of 3 bases from V and 7 bases from J, the junction contained 9 bases not matched to a gene. Germline lookup yields CDR1 SQVTM and CDR2 ANQGSEA. The CDR3 extends over 14 amino acids. CDR3 protein: CSVEEQGALFGYTF. In DNA, the CDR3 is TGCAGCGTTGAGGAACAGGGGGCGCTTTTTGGCTACACCTTC.